This T cell receptor beta chain was recovered during a study of T cell responses to AZD1222 COVID-19 vaccine. Study findings and constraints: Only a handful of AZD1222 recipients, six or seven in all, had baseline seropositivity. Clonal diversity may have been underestimated in mostly white British donors. Repertoire sampling was restricted to post-peak T cell response timepoints.

Trimming removed 3 bases from V and 3 bases from J, with 15 bases in between. The germline V gene has CDR1 MNHEY and CDR2 SVGAGI. CDR3 length equals 16 residues. Method: immunoSEQ multiplex PCR; TCRdb's copy keeps in-frame clones and lacks some. The sample lists about 170,000 clones, about 88% occurring once. A word on this clone: The antigen remains undetermined.

The chain employs TRBV6-5 and TRBJ2-1, with D possibly being TRBD2 (5 bases). The sequenced sample was peripheral blood, obtained on day 0 of AZD1222 vaccination. This receptor was obtained from an adult in good health. CDR3 DNA: TGTGCCAGCAGTTATCTCGGGAAAGGTTTCTACAATGAGCAGTTCTTC. This encodes CASSYLGKGFYNEQFF.